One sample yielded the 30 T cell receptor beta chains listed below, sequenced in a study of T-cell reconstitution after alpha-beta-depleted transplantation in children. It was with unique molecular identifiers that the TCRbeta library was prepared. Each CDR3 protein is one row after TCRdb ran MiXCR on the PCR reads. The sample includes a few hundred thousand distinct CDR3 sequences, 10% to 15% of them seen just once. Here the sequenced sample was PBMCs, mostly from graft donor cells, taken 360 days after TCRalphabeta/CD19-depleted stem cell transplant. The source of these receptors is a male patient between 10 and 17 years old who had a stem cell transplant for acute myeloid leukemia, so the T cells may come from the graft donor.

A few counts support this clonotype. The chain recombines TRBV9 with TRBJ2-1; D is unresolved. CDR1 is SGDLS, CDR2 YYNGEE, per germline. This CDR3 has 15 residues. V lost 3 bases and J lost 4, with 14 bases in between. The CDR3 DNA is TGTGCCAGCAGCGATAGCCCTTCAGATTACAATGAGCAGTTCTTC. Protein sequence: CASSDSPSDYNEQFF.

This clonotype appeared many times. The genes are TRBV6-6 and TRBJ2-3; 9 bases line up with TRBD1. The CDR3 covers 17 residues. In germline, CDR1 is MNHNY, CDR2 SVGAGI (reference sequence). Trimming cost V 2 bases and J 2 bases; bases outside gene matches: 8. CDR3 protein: CASSYPGQGGPTDTQYF. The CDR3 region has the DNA TGTGCCAGCAGTTACCCGGGACAGGGAGGGCCCACAGATACGCAGTATTTT.

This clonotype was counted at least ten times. The CDR3 reads CASSQDAKEQYF. The DNA of the CDR3 is TGTGCCAGCAGCCAGGACGCTAAGGAGCAGTACTTC. This chain links TRBV14 with TRBJ2-7, with D hard to call. Looked up from germline, CDR1 is SGHDN and CDR2 is FVKESK. Trimming shortened V by 3 bases and J by 7 bases, and 10 bases separated the two germline ends. This CDR3 comprises 12 residues. The full variable domain, its missing parts supplied by reference TRBV14 and TRBJ2-7, is EAGVTQFPSHSVIEKGQTVTLRCDPISGHDNLYWYRRVMGKEIKFLLHFVKESKQDESGMPNNRFLAERTGGTYSTLKVQPAELEDSGVYFCASSQDAKEQYFGPGTRLTVT.

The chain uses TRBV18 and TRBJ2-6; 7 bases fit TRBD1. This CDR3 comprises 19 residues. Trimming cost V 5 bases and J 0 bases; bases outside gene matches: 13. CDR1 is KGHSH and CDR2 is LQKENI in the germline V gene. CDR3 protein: CASSTKSGTVLSGANVLTF. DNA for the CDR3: TGTGCCAGCTCAACTAAATCCGGGACAGTTCTCTCTGGGGCCAACGTCCTGACTTTC.

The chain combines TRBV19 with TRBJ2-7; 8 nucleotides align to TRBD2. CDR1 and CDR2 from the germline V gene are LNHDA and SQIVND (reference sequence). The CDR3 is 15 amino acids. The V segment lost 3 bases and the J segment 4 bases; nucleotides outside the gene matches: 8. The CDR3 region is CASSITGGLLYEQYF. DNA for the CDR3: TGTGCCAGTAGTATCACGGGAGGGCTCTTATACGAGCAGTACTTC.

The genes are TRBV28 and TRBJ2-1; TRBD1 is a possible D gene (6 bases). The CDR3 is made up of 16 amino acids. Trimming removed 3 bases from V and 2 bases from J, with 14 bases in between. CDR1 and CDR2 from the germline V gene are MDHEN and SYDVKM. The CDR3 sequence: CASSFAGADTYNEQFF. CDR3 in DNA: TGTGCCAGCAGTTTTGCAGGGGCCGACACCTACAATGAGCAGTTCTTC.

CDR3 DNA sequence: TGTGCCAGCAGCCGGACTAGTACCCCCACCGGGGAGCTGTTTTTT. Protein: CASSRTSTPTGELFF. V and J are TRBV6-1 and TRBJ2-2; 7 nucleotides agree with TRBD2. Germline V lookup: CDR1 MNHNS, CDR2 SASEGT. The CDR3 sequence is 15 residues long. With 6 bases clipped from V and 4 bases from J, the junction kept 8 bases outside the gene matches.

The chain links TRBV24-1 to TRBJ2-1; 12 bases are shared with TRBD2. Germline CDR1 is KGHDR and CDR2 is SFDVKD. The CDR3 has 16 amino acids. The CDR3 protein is CAASDILAGGYNEQFF. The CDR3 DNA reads TGTGCGGCCAGTGACATACTAGCGGGAGGCTACAATGAGCAGTTCTTC.

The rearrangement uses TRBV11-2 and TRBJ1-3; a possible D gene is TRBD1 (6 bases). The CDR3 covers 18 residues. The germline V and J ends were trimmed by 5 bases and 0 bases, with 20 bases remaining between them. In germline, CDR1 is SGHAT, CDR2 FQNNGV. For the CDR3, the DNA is TGTGCCAGCAGCCCAAAGGTCGACAGGCTGAGCTCTGGAAACACCATATATTTT. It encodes CASSPKVDRLSSGNTIYF.

CDR3 bases: TGTGCCAGCAGTGACTCGGAGGTCGAGCCCCAGCATTTT. Translation: CASSDSEVEPQHF. The rearrangement links TRBV2 to TRBJ1-5; no firm D call. Trimming pared 3 bases from V and 8 bases from J, leaving 11 bases between. This CDR3 contains 13 residues. Germline CDR1 and CDR2: SNHLY and FYNNEI.

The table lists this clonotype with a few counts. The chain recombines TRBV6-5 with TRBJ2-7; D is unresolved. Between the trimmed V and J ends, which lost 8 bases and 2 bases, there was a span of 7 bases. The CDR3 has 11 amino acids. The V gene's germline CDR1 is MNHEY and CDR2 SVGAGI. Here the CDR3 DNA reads TGTGCCAGCGCCGTTGCCTACGAGCAGTACTTC. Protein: CASAVAYEQYF.

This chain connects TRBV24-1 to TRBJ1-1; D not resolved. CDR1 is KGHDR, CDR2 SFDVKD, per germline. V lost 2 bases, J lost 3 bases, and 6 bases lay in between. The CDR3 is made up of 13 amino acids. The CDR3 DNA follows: TGTGCCACCAGTGATTCCCTCGACACTGAAGCTTTCTTT. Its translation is CATSDSLDTEAFF.

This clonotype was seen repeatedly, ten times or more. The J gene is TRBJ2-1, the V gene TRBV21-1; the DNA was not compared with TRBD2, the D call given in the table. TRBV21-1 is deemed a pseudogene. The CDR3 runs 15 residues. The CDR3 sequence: CASSKEGSSYNEQFF. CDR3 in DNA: TGTGCCAGCAGCAAAGAGGGCAGCTCCTACAATGAGCAGTTCTTC.

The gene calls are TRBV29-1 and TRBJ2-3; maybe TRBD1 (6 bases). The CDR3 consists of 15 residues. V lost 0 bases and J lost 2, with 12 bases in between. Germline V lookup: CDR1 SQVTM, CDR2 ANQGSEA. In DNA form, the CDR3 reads TGCAGCGTTGAAGACTTACAGGGTCCCACAGATACGCAGTATTTT. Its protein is CSVEDLQGPTDTQYF.

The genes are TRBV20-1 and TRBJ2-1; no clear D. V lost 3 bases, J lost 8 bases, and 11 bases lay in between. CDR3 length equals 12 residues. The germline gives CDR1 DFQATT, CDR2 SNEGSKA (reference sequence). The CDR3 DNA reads TGCAGTGCTAGGTTACATCAAGATGAGCAGTTCTTC. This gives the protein CSARLHQDEQFF.

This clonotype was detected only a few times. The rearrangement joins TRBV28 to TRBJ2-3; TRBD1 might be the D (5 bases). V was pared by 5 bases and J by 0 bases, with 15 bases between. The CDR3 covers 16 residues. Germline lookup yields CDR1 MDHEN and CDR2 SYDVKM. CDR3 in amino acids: CASSPWTSTSTDTQYF. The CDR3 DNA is TGTGCCAGCAGTCCCTGGACATCGACTAGCACAGATACGCAGTATTTT.

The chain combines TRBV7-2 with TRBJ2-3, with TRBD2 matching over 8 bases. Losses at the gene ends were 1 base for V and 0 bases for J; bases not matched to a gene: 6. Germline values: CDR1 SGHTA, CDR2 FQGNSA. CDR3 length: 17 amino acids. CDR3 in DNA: TGTGCCAGCAGCTTAGAGCCTAGCGGGCTTAGCACAGATACGCAGTATTTT. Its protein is CASSLEPSGLSTDTQYF.

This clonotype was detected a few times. The CDR3 loop is CSVYKDTEAFF. The CDR3 nucleotides are TGCAGCGTTTACAAGGACACTGAAGCTTTCTTT. The chain links TRBV29-1 to TRBJ1-1, with D unclear. Trimming took off 5 bases at V and 3 bases at J, with 7 bases between the two ends. The CDR3 loop spans 11 amino acids. Germline CDR1 is SQVTM and CDR2 is ANQGSEA.

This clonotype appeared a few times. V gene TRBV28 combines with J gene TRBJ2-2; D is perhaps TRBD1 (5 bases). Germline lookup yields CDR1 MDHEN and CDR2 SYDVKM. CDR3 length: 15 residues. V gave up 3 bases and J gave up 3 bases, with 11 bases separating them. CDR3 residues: CASSLSAGHTGELFF. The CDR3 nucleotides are TGTGCCAGCAGTTTGTCCGCAGGGCACACCGGGGAGCTGTTTTTT.

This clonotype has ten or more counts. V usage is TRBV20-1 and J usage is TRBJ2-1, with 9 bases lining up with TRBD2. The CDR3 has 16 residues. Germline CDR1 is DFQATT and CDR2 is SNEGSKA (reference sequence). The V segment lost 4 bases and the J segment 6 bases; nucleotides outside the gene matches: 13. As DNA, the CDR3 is TGCAGTGCTAACTCTAACTATCTAGCGGGGCTCAATGAGCAGTTCTTC. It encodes CSANSNYLAGLNEQFF.

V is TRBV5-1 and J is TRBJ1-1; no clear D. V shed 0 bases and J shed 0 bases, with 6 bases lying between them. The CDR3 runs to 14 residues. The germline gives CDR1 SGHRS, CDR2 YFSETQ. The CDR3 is CASSLGDMNTEAFF. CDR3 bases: TGCGCCAGCAGCTTGGGGGATATGAACACTGAAGCTTTCTTT.

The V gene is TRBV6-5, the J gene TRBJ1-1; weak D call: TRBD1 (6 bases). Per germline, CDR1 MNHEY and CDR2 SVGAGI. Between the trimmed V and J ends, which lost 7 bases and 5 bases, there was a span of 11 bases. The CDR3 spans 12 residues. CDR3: CASNTGTTEAFF. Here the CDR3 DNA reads TGTGCCAGCAATACAGGGACAACTGAAGCTTTCTTT.

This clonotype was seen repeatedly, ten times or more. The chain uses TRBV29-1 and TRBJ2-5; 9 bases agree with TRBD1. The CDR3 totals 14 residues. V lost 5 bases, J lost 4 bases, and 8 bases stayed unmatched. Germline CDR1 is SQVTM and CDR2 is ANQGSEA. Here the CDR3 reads CSVRKGQGVETQYF. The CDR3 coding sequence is TGCAGCGTTCGAAAGGGACAGGGAGTAGAGACCCAGTACTTC.

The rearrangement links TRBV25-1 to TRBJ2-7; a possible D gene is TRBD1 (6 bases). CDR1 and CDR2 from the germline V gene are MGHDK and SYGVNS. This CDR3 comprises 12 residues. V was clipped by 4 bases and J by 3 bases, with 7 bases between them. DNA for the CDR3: TGTGCCAGCAGTGGGGACATCTACGAGCAGTACTTC. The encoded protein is CASSGDIYEQYF.

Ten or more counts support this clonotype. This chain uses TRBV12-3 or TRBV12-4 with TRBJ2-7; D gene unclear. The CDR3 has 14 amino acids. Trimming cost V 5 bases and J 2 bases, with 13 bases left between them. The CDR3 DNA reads TGTGCCAGCAGTCCCCCGGACGGCCCCTACGAGCAGTACTTC. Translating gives CASSPPDGPYEQYF.

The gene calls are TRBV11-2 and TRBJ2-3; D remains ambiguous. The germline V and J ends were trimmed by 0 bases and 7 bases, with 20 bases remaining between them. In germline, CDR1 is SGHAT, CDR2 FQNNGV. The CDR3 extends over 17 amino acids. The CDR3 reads CASSLDVVRALRYTQYF. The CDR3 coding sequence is TGTGCCAGCAGCTTAGATGTAGTTCGGGCCCTGAGATATACGCAGTATTTT.

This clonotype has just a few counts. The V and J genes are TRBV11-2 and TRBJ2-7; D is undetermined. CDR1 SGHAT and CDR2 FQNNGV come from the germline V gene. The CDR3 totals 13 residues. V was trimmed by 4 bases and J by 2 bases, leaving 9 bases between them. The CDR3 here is CASSSPTTYEQYF. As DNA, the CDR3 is TGTGCCAGCAGCTCCCCGACCACCTACGAGCAGTACTTC.

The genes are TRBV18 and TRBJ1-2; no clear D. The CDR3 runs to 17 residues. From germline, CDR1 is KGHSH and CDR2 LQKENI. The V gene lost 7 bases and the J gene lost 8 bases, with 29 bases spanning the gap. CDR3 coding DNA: TGTGCCAGCTTCACCACCGGCAGCGGCGCTGTCGGAGCAGGCTACACCTTC. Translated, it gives CASFTTGSGAVGAGYTF.

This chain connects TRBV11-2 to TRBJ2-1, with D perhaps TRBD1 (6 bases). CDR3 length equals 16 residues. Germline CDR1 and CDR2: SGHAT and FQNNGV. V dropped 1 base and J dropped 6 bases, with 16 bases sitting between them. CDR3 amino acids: CASSLAQGARGNEQFF. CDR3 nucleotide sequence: TGTGCCAGCAGCTTAGCACAGGGAGCCCGCGGCAATGAGCAGTTCTTC.

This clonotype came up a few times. The CDR3 region is CASSWVIAGRSTDTQYF. The CDR3 bases are TGTGCCAGCAGTTGGGTGATAGCGGGACGGTCCACAGATACGCAGTATTTT. V and J are TRBV28 and TRBJ2-3; 8 nucleotides agree with TRBD2. In germline, CDR1 is MDHEN, CDR2 SYDVKM. The CDR3 is 17 amino acids. Losses at the gene ends were 4 bases for V and 2 bases for J; bases not matched to a gene: 11.